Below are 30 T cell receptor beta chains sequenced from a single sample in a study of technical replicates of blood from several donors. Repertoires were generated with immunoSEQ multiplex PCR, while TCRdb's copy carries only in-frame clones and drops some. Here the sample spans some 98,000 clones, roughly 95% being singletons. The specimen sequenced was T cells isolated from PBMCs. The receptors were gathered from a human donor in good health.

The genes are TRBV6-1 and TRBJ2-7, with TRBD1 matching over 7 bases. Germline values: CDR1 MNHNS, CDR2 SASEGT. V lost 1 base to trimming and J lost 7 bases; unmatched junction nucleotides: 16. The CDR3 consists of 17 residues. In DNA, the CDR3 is TGTGCCAGCAGTGAAGTAGGATGGGTCCCTGGCAGGGGGGAGCAGTACTTC. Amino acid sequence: CASSEVGWVPGRGEQYF.

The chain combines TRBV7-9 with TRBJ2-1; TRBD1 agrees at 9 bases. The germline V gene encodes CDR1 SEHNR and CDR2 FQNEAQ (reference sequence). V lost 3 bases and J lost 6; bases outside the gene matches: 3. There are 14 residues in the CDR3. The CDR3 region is CASSFGTGFNEQFF. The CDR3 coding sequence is TGTGCCAGCAGCTTTGGGACAGGGTTCAATGAGCAGTTCTTC.

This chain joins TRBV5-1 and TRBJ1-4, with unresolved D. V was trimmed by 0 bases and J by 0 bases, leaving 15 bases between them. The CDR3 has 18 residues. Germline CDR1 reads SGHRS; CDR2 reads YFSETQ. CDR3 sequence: CASSLGGSWISTNEKLFF. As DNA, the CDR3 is TGCGCCAGCAGCTTGGGAGGATCATGGATATCAACTAATGAAAAACTGTTTTTT.

The DNA for the CDR3 is TGTGCCAGCAGCTCGGGACAGGGTGGAATAAATGAGCAGTTCTTC. Its translation is CASSSGQGGINEQFF. The rearrangement uses TRBV7-6 and TRBJ2-1; 9 bases map to TRBD1. V trimming: 4 bases; J trimming: 7 bases; junction bases outside the gene matches: 8. The germline CDR1 and CDR2 sequences are SGHVS and FNYEAQ. The CDR3 length is 15 residues.

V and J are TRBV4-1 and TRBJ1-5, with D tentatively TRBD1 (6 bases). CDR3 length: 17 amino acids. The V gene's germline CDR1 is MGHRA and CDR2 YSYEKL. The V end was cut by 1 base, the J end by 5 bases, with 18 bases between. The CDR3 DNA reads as TGCGCCAGCAGCCAAGGCGCCAGCGGGGGGCTCCATCAGCCCCAGCATTTT. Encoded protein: CASSQGASGGLHQPQHF.

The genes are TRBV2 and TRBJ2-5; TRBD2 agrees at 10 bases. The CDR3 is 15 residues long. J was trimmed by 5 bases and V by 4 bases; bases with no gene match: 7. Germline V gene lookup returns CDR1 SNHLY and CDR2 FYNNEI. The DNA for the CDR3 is TGTGCCAGCAGTGGGACTAGCGGAGGGGAGGAGACCCAGTACTTC. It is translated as CASSGTSGGEETQYF. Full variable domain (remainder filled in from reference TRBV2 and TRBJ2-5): EPEVTQTPSHQVTQMGQEVILRCVPISNHLYFYWYRQILGQKVEFLVSFYNNEISEKSEIFDDQFSVERPDGSNFTLKIRSTKLEDSAMYFCASSGTSGGEETQYFGPGTRLLVL.

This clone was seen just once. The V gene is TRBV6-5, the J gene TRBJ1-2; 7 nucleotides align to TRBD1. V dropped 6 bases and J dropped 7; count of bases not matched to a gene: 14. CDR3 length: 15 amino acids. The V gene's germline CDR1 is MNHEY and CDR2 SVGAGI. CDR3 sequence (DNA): TGTGCCAGCAGCTCACAAACAGGGAGGACAGGTGGCTACACCTTC. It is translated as CASSSQTGRTGGYTF.

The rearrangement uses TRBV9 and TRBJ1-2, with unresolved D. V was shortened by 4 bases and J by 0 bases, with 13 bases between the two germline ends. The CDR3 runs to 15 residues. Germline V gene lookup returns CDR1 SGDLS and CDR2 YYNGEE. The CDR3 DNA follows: TGTGCCAGCAGCCGATCTCTATTAGCTAACTATGGCTACACCTTC. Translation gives CASSRSLLANYGYTF.

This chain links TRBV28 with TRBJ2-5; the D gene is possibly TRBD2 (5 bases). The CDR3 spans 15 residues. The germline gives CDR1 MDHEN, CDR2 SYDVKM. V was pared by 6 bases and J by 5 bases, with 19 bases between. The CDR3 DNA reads TGTGCCAGCAGACCCCCGACTATTCTTCGGGAGACCCAGTACTTC. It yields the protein CASRPPTILRETQYF.

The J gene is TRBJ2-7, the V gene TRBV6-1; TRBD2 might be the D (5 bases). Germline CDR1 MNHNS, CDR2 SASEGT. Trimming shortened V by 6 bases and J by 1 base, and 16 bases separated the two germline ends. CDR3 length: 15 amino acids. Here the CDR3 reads CASSEGSGWSYEQYF. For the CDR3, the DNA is TGTGCCAGCAGCGAGGGCTCCGGATGGTCCTACGAGCAGTACTTC.

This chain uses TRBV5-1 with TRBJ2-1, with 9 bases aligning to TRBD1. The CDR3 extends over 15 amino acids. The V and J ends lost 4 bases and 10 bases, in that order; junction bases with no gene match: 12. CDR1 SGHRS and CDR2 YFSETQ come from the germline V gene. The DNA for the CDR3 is TGCGCCAGCAGCATCCTACTACAGGGGGCTGGCGAGCAGTTCTTC. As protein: CASSILLQGAGEQFF.

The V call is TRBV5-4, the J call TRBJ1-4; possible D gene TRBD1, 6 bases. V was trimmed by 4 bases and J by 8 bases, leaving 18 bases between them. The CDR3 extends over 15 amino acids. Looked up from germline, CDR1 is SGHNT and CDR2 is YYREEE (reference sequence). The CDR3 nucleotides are TGTGCCAGCAGCCGGGACATCCAAGGAGGCGAAAAACTGTTTTTT. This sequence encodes CASSRDIQGGEKLFF. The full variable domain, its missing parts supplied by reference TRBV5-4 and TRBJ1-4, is ETGVTQSPTHLIKTRGQQVTLRCSSQSGHNTVSWYQQALGQGPQFIFQYYREEENGRGNFPPRFSGLQFPNYSSELNVNALELDDSALYLCASSRDIQGGEKLFFGSGTQLSVL.

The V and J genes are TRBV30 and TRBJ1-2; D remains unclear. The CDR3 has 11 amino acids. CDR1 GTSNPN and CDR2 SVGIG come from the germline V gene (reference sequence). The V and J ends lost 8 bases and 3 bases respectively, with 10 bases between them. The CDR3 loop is CAGWTDYGYTF. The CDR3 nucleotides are TGTGCCGGATGGACTGACTATGGCTACACCTTC.

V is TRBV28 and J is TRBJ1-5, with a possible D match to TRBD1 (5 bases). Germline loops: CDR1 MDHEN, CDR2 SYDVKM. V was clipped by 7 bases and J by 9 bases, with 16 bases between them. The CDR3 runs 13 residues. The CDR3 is CASITLGLGPQHF. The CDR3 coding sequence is TGTGCCAGCATAACCCTGGGACTTGGGCCCCAGCATTTT. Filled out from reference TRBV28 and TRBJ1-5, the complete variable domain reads DVKVTQSSRYLVKRTGEKVFLECVQDMDHENMFWYRQDPGLGLRLIYFSYDVKMKEKGDIPEGYSVSREKKERFSLILESASTNQTSMYLCASITLGLGPQHFGDGTRLSIL.

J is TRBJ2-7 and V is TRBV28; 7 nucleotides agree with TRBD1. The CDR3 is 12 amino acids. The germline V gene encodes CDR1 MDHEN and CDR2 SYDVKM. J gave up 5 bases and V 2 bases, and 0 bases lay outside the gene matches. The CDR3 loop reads CASSLQGDEQYF. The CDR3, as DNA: TGTGCCAGCAGTTTACAGGGGGACGAGCAGTACTTC.

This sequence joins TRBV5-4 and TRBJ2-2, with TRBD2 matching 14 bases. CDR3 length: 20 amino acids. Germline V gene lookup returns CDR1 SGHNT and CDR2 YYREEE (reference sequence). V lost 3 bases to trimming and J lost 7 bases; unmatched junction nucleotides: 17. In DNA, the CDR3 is TGTGCCAGCAGCTCGATACGGACTAGCGGGAGGCCCGGGGGTGGCGGGGAGCTGTTTTTT. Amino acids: CASSSIRTSGRPGGGGELFF.

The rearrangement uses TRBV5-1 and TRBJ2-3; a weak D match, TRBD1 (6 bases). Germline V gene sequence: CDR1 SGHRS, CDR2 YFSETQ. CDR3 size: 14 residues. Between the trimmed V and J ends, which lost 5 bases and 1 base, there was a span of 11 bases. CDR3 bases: TGCGCCAGCAGTTCAGGGGTTGGCACAGATACGCAGTATTTT. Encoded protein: CASSSGVGTDTQYF.

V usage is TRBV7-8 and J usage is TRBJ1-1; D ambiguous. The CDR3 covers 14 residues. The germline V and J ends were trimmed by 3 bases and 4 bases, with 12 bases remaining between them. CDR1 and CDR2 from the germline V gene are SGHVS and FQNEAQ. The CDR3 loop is CASSLSEESTEAFF. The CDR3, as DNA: TGTGCCAGCAGCTTGTCGGAGGAGAGCACTGAAGCTTTCTTT.

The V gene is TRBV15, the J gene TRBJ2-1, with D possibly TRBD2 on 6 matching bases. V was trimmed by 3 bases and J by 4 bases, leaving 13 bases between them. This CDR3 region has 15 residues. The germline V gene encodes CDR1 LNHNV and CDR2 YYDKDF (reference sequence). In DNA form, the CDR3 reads TGTGCCACCAGCAGCCCTTCCGGGACTTACAATGAGCAGTTCTTC. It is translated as CATSSPSGTYNEQFF.

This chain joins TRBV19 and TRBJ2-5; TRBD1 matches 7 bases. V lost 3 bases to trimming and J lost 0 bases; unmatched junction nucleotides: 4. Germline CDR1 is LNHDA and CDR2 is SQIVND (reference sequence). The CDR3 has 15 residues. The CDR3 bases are TGTGCCAGTAGTATGGGCAGGGGGAACCAAGAGACCCAGTACTTC. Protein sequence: CASSMGRGNQETQYF. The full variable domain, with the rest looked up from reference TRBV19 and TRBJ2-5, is DGGITQSPKYLFRKEGQNVTLSCEQNLNHDAMYWYRQDPGQGLRLIYYSQIVNDFQKGDIAEGYSVSREKKESFPLTVTSAQKNPTAFYLCASSMGRGNQETQYFGPGTRLLVL.

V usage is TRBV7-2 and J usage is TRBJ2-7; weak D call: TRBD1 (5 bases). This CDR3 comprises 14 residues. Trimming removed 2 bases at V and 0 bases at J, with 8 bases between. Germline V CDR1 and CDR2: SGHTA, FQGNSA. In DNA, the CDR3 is TGTGCCAGCAGCTTACAGGGTAGCTCCTACGAGCAGTACTTC. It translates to CASSLQGSSYEQYF.

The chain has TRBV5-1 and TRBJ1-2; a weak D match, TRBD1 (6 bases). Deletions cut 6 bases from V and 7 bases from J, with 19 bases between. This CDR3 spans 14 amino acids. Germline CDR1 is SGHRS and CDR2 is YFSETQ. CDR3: CASTEVGAKGGYTF. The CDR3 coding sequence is TGCGCCAGCACCGAGGTGGGGGCGAAGGGTGGCTACACCTTC.

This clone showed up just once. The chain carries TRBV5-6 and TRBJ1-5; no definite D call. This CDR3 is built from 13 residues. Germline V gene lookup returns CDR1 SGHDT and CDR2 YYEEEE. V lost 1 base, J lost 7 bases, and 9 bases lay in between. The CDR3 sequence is CASSLREEQPQHF. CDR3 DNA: TGTGCCAGCAGCTTGCGAGAGGAGCAGCCCCAGCATTTT.

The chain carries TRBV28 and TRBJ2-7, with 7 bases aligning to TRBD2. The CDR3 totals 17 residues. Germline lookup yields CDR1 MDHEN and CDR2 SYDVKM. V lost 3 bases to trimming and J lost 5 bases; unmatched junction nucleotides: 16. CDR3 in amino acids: CASSFELERDRVNEQYF. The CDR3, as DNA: TGTGCCAGCAGTTTCGAGTTGGAGCGGGACCGGGTCAACGAGCAGTACTTC.

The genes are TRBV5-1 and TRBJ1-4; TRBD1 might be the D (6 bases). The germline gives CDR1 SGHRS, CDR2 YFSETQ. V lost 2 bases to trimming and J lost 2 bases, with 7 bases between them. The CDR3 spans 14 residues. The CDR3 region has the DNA TGCGCCAGCAGCTTACAGGGCACTAATGAAAAACTGTTTTTT. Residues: CASSLQGTNEKLFF.

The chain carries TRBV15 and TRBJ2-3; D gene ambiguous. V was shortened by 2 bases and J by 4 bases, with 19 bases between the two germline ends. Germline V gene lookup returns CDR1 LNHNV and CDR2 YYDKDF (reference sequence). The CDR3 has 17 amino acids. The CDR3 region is CATSRPVGSTKPDTQYF. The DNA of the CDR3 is TGTGCCACCAGCAGACCAGTGGGTTCGACAAAACCAGATACGCAGTATTTT.

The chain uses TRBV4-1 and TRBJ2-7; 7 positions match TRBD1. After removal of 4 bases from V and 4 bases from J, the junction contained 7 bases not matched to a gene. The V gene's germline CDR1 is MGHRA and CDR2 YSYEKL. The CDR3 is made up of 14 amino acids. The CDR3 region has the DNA TGCGCCAGCAGCCCCCCCGGCAGGGGGTACGAGCAGTACTTC. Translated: CASSPPGRGYEQYF.

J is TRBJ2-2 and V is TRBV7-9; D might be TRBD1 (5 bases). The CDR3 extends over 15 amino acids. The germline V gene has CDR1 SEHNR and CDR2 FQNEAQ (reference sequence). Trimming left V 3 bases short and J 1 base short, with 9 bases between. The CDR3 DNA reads TGTGCCAGCAGCTTCAATCAGGGGAACACCGGGGAGCTGTTTTTT. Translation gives CASSFNQGNTGELFF.

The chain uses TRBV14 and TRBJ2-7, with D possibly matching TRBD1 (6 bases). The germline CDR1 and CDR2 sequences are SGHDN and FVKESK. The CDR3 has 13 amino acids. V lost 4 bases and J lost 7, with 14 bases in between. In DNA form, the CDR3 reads TGTGCCAGCAGCCTTCGAGAGACAGGAGAGCAGTACTTC. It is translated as CASSLRETGEQYF.

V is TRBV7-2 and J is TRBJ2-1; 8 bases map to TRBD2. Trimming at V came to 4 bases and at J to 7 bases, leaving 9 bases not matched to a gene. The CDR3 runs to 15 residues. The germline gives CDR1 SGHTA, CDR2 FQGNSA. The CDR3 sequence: CASSSTPGGVNEQFF. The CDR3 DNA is TGTGCCAGCAGCTCCACACCGGGGGGGGTGAATGAGCAGTTCTTC.